The table lists the clone carrying this TCR beta chain with many counts. Using its own MiXCR run on the 5' RACE reads, TCRdb lists one record per CDR3 protein. The repertoire holds some 660,000 distinct CDR3 sequences, with more than 6.5% as singletons. Donors uniformly comprised healthy Caucasians. This sample was taken from a study of identical twins. The CDR3 is 12 residues long. V was pared by 6 bases and J by 6 bases, with 11 bases between. These data are also associated with another study on yellow fever vaccine responses in identical twins. That publication notes: Twins' vaccine T cell responses were reported to seem partly convergent and partly personalized.

Sequenced sample: PBMCs. This sequence originates from a woman aged 18-29 years in good health. The chain employs TRBV12-3 or TRBV12-4 and TRBJ1-2; unclear D gene. CDR3 nucleotide sequence: TGTGCCAGCAGCCAATCCCTGGATGGCTACACCTTC. Translation: CASSQSLDGYTF.